These T cell receptor beta chains were read from a single sample in a study of blood T cell repertoires in COVID-19. The assay was immunoSEQ multiplex PCR, and TCRdb's table has in-frame clones only and misses some. The sample has more than 65,000 clones, approximately 80% seen once; the top ten hold approximately 5.8%. Sequences were obtained from peripheral blood. The source of these receptors is a man aged 55 to 70 with active or convalescent COVID-19. Each CDR3 is given without its conserved first and last residue.

V	J	CDR3
TRBV2	TRBJ2-2	ASSVRAGAPNTGELF
TRBV24-1	TRBJ1-2	ATRADRGQFYGYT
TRBV14	TRBJ1-2	ASSQDQGSNYGYT
TRBV7-8	TRBJ2-1	ASSRDSWDEQF
TRBV11-2	TRBJ2-3	ASSLRTFAGGYTDTQY
TRBV9	TRBJ1-1	ASSVAGQGNTEAF
TRBV9	TRBJ2-5	ASSPSPGAGGETQY
TRBV2	TRBJ1-5	ASSEAWERQPQH
TRBV9	TRBJ2-3	ASSVEGAGGPIDTQY
TRBV18	TRBJ2-5	ASSQQAGAMKETQY
TRBV19	TRBJ1-5	ASSTDRDVGSNQPQH
TRBV29-1	TRBJ2-3	SVAEGTDTQY
TRBV2	TRBJ1-6	ASDRGNSPLH
TRBV11-3	TRBJ2-1	ASSTGTSGGARQF
TRBV6-2/TRBV6-3	TRBJ1-1	ASSYTGGEAF
TRBV7-8	TRBJ1-2	ASSPAGGWDRGASYGYT
TRBV4-2	TRBJ1-4	ASSLGTDTNEKLF
TRBV7-2	TRBJ1-2	ASSRDRGEGGYT
TRBV18	TRBJ1-2	ASSNRDTDGYT
TRBV5-6	TRBJ2-2	ASSLGITGELF
TRBV25-1	TRBJ2-1	ASSVISGGKYNEQF
TRBV6-5	TRBJ1-2	ASSYLRDRGRYGYT
TRBV4-1	TRBJ1-6	ASNTGVNSPLH
TRBV7-8	TRBJ1-3	ASSPGTGWGNTIY
TRBV19	TRBJ1-1	ASGQGADYMNTEAF
TRBV10-2	TRBJ2-2	ASRGGDDTGELF